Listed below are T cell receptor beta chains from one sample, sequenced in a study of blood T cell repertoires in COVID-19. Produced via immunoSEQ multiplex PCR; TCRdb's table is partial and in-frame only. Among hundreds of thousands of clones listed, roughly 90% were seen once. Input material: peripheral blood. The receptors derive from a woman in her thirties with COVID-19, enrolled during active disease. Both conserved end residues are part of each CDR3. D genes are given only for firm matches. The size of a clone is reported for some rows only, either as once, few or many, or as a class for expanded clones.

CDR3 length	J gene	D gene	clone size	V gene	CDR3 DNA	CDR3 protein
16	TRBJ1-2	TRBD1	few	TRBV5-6	TGTGCCAGCAGCTTGCGAGGGACAGGGTCCAACTATGGCTACACCTTC	CASSLRGTGSNYGYTF
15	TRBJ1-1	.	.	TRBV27	TGTGCCAGCAGTTTATTAGGCACTACGAACACTGAAGCTTTCTTT	CASSLLGTTNTEAFF
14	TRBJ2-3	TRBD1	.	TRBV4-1	TGCGCCAGCAGCCACGAACAGGGGGCATTCCAGGAGTATTTT	CASSHEQGAFQEYF
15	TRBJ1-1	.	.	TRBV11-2	TGTGCCAGCAGCTTAGAGGGCTCCTCAGCCACTGAAGCTTTCTTT	CASSLEGSSATEAFF
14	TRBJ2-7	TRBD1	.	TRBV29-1	TGCAGCGTTCGGACAGGGGAGAGCTCCTACGAGCAGTACTTC	CSVRTGESSYEQYF
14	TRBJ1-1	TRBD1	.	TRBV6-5	TGTGCCAGCAGTTATCAGGGGGCAGGTACTGAAGCTTTCTTT	CASSYQGAGTEAFF
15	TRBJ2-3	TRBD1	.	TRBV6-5	TGTGCCAGCAGCCCGGACAGGGGGCAATCAGATACGCAGTATTTT	CASSPDRGQSDTQYF
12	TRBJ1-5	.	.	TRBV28	TGTGCCAGCAGCCTTGTGTTTTGGCCCCAGCATTTT	CASSLVFWPQHF
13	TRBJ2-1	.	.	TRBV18	TGTGCCAGCTCACCAGGACAGCCCAGTGAGCAGTTCTTC	CASSPGQPSEQFF
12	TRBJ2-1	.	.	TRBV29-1	TGCAGCGTTGAACGGCAGGTTGATGAGCAGTTCTTC	CSVERQVDEQFF
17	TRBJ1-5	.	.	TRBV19	TGTGCCAGTAGTATCATCACCGACAGGAGAGTCAATCAGCCCCAGCATTTT	CASSIITDRRVNQPQHF
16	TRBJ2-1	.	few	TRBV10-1	TGCGCCAGCAGTGAGTCCGTCGGGGATTCCTACAATGAGCAGTTCTTC	CASSESVGDSYNEQFF
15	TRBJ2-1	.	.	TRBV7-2	TGTGCCAGCAGGAGGGGGGGACTAAAGTACAATGAGCAGTTCTTC	CASRRGGLKYNEQFF
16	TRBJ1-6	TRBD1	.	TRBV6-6	TGTGCCAGCAGTAACAGGGGGCGCGGGGATAATTCACCCCTCCACTTT	CASSNRGRGDNSPLHF
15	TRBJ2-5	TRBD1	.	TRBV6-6	TGTGCCAGCAGTTTGCAGGGGGCGGCCCAAGAGACCCAGTACTTC	CASSLQGAAQETQYF
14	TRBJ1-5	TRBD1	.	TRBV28	TGTGCCAGCAGTTTGGAGGGGGACAGTCAGCCCCAGCATTTT	CASSLEGDSQPQHF
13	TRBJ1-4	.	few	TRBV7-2	TGTGCCAGCAGCGTTGACAGCCGGGAAAAACTGTTTTTT	CASSVDSREKLFF
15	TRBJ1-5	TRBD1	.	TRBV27	TGTGCCAGCAGTTCCGGGACAGGGGGCAATCAGCCCCAGCATTTT	CASSSGTGGNQPQHF
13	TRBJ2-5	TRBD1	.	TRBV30	TGTGCCTGGAGTAAGGACAGGCTCGGGACCCAGTACTTC	CAWSKDRLGTQYF
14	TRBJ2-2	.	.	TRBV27	TGTGCCAGCAGTCTAACCCAGAACACCGGGGAGCTGTTTTTT	CASSLTQNTGELFF
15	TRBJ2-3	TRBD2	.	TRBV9	TGTGCCAGCAGCGTTACTAGCGGGAGCTGGGATACGCAGTATTTT	CASSVTSGSWDTQYF
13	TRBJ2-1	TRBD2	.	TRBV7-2	TGTGCCAGCGGTAGCGGGGGGTGGGATGAGCAGTTCTTC	CASGSGGWDEQFF
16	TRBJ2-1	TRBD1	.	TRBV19	TGTGCCAGTGGCCCCCGGTGGGGACAGCTCTACAATGAGCAGTTCTTC	CASGPRWGQLYNEQFF
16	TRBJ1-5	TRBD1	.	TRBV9	TGTGCCAGCAGCTCAGGACAGGGGGCAAGGAATCAGCCCCAGCATTTT	CASSSGQGARNQPQHF
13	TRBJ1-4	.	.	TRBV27	TGTGCCAGCAGTTCAGCAGGCGGGGGAAAACTGTTTTTT	CASSSAGGGKLFF
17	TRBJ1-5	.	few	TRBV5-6	TGTGCCAGCAGCTTGTCTGCGGAGCCCTATAGCAATCAGCCCCAGCATTTT	CASSLSAEPYSNQPQHF
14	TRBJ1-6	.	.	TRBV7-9	TGTGCCAGTAAAGGACAGAACTATAATTCACCCCTCCACTTT	CASKGQNYNSPLHF
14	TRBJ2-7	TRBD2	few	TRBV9	TGTGCCAGCAGCGTAACACTAGCGGGCTACGAGCAGTACTTC	CASSVTLAGYEQYF
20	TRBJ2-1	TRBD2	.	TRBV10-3	TGTGCCATATCACTTTCTAGCGGGAGGGCGGGTCGACACCTATACAATGAGCAGTTCTTC	CAISLSSGRAGRHLYNEQFF
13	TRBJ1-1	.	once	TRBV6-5	TGTGCCAGCAGTTTGGGCCCCTACACTGAAGCTTTCTTT	CASSLGPYTEAFF
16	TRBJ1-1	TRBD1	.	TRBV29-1	TGCAGCGTTGGGGCCAGGGGGCTGGGAGGGAACACTGAAGCTTTCTTT	CSVGARGLGGNTEAFF
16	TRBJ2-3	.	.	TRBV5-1	TGCGCCAGCAGTTACCACCGGGACTCTAGCACAGATACGCAGTATTTT	CASSYHRDSSTDTQYF